This T cell receptor (beta chain) was documented in a study of prognosis after radiotherapy for stage I lung cancer. Overall study: Approximately twelve men and about six women, aged about 50 to 84 and with a median age of around 74 years, made up the patients. With a biologically effective dose of at least 100 Gy, radiotherapy took the form of SBRT split into 3 to 5 fractions.

The V gene lost 3 bases and the J gene lost 6 bases, with 17 bases spanning the gap. Germline loops: CDR1 SQVTM, CDR2 ANQGSEA. The CDR3 covers 14 residues. TCR beta CDR3 amplification from genomic DNA was performed by two-round multiplex PCR. The first round of PCR was done with primers that matched each TRBV and TRBJ gene. TCRdb reprocessed the multiplex PCR reads with MiXCR, giving one entry per CDR3 protein. The sample has about 59,000 distinct CDR3 sequences; approximately 25% are singletons. Ten or more counts support this clonotype. Its target is not known. Overall study findings and caveats: The way patients used TRBV and TRBJ genes reportedly differed depending on whether they had metastases.

The sequences come from PBMCs, collected before or after stereotactic body radiation therapy (not recorded which). V and J are TRBV29-1 and TRBJ1-1; D unclear. The sequence derives from a donor over 45 with non-small cell lung cancer. The CDR3 DNA sequence: TGCAGCGTTGATAGCGACCGATTTAGGGCTGAAGCTTTCTTT. As protein: CSVDSDRFRAEAFF.